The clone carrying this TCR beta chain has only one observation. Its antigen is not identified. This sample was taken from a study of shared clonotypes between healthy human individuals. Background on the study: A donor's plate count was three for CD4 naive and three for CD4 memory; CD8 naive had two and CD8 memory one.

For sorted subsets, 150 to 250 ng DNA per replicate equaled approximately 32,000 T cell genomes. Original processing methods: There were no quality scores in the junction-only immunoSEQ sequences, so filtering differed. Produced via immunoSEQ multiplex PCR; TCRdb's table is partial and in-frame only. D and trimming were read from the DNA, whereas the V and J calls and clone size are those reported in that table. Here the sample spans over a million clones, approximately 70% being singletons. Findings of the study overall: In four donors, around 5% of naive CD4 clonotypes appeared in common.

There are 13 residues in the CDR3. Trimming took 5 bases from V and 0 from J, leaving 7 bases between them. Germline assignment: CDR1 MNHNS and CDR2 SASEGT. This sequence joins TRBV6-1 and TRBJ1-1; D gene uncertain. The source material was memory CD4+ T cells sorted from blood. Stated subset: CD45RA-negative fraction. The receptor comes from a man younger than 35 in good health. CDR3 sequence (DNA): TGTGCCAGCAGTCCCCAGATGAACACTGAAGCTTTCTTT. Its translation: CASSPQMNTEAFF.